This T cell receptor beta chain was profiled in a study of blood T cell repertoires in COVID-19. Study-wide context: Samples came from the United States, Italy and Spain, spanning acute and convalescent COVID-19. Nucleic acid was either cDNA or gDNA, and it came from T cells, B-cell-depleted T cells, or PBMCs.

The V end lost 7 bases, the J end lost 1 base, and 8 bases lay between the germline ends. The germline CDR1 and CDR2 sequences are SNHLY and FYNNEI. This CDR3 comprises 12 residues. As originally analysed: Amplification of reference gene primers provided the estimated nucleated cell counts. Method: immunoSEQ multiplex PCR; TCRdb's copy keeps in-frame clones and lacks some. Clonal size and the V and J genes are those of that table, whereas D and trimming came from the DNA. The sample holds about 100,000 clones, around 90% seen once. The sequence came from a human donor with COVID-19, enrolled during active disease. The donor label of this sample is uncertain. V usage is TRBV2 and J usage is TRBJ2-7; possibly TRBD2 for D (5 bases). The sequenced sample consisted of peripheral blood. The CDR3 loop is CASKADSYEQYF. The CDR3 region has the DNA TGTGCCAGCAAAGCGGATTCCTACGAGCAGTACTTC.